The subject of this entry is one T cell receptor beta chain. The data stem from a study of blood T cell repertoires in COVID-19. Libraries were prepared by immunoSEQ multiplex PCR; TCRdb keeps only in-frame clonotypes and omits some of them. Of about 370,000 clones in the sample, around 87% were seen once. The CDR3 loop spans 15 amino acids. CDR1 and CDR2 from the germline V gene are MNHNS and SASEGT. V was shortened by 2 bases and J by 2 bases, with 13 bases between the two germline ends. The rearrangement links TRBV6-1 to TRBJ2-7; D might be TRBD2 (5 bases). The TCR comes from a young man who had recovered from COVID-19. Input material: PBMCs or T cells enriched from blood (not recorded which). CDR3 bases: TGTGCCAGCAGTGAAATCGGAGGAACGGCCTACGAGCAGTACTTC. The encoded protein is CASSEIGGTAYEQYF.